The T cell receptor beta chain under discussion was sequenced for a study of long-term antiretroviral therapy in people with HIV. Version v3.0 of the immunoSEQ assay was performed at survey level. Researchers set sequencing to target 40,000-50,000 T-cell genomes per sample. This table comes from immunoSEQ multiplex PCR, and its TCRdb copy is limited to in-frame clones, with some not included. The sample includes some 7,800 clones, roughly 80% of them seen just once. Findings of the study overall: Data on ART adherence, viral resistance or therapy changes were unavailable.

Concerning this clone itself: What it binds is unknown.

Per donor, at least one pre-ART and at least two post-ART PBMC samples were obtained. The source was unsorted PBMCs, collected 2.6 years before starting antiretroviral therapy. The receptor's source is a man aged 35-49 years with HIV.

CDR3 coding DNA: TGCGCCAGCAGCCCAACTAGCGGGGGAGACACCGGGGAGCTGTTTTTT. Its translation is CASSPTSGGDTGELFF. The J gene is TRBJ2-2, the V gene TRBV5-1; 11 nucleotides match TRBD2. This CDR3 has 16 amino acids. Trimming took 4 bases from V and 3 from J; bases not matched to a gene: 5. Germline CDR1 SGHRS, CDR2 YFSETQ.